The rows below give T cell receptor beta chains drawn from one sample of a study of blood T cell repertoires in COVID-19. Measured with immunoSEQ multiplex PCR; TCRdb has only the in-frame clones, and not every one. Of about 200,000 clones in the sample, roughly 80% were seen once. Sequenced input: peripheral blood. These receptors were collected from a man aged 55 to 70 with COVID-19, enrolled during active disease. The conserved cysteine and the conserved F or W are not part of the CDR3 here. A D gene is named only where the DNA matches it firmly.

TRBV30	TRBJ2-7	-	AWSQASYEQY
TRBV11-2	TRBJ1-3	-	ASSLDTGLGTIY
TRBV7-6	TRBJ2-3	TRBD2	ASSTGTSGRLDTQY
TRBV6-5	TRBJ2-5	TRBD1	ASSQSDRGGETQY
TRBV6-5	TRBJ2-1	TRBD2	ASRPGTSGNNEQF
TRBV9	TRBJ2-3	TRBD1	ASSGDRTDTQY
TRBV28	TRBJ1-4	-	ASSPNPGYDLEKLF
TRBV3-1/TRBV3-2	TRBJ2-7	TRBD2	ASSPSSGRAIYEQY
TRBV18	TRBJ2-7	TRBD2	ASSPRLAAYEQY
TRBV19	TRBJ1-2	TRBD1	ARAKGQVPGVYGYT
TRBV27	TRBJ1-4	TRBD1	ASRDSLNEKLF
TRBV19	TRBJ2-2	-	ASSIEGTQYTGELF
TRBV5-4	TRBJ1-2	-	ASSVQENYGYT
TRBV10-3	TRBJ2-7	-	AISETTTNYEQY
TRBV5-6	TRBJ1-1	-	ASSRIHGTEAF
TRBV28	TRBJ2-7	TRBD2	ASNRAGVSYEQY
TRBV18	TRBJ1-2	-	ASSPRQAGWDYGYT
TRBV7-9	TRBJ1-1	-	ASSLRQIAEAF
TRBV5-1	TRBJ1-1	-	ASSLAGYTEAF
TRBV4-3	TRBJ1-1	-	ASSRQETTEAF
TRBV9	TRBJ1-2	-	ASKTGPSTGGYT
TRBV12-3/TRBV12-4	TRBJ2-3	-	ASSPYTDTQY
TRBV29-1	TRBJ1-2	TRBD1	SVESRGTGDGYT
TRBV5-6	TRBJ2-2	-	ASSFGVSDTGELF
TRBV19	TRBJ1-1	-	ASSLSGNTEAF
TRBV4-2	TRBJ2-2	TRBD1	ASSQGGQGGGTGELF
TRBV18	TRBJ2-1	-	ASSSSTSISHNEQF
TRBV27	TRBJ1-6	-	ASSADGLISPLH
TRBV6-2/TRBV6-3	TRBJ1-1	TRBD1	ASSYLTGGTEAF
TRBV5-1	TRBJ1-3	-	ASSLDLRRGGNTIY
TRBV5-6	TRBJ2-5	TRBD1	ASSLLYDRGRETQY
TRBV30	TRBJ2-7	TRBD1	AAQGHYEQY
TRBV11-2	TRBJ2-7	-	ASSLVSGGPYEQY
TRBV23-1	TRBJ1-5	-	ASSQSLLYICNQPQH
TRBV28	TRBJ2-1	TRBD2	ASSLTSPPWQF
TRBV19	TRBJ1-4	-	ASSLGQFGGEKLF
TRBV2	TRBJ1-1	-	ASNWGRNTEAF
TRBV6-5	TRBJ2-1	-	ASSPWEINYNEQF
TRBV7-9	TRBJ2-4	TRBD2	AVWAGENIQY
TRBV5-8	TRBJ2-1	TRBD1	ASSPGTVAYNEQF
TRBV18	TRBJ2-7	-	ASSTRDGRSSYEQY
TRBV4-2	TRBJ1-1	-	ASSQENRARVTEAF
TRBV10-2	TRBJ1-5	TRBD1	ASSESTGFNQPQH
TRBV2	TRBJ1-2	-	ASSDGRANYGYT
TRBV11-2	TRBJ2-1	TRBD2	ASNGLADNEQF